This is a list of T cell receptor beta chains from one sample in a study of cytomegalovirus exposure and HLA in healthy donors. TCRdb's copy holds only in-frame clones and misses some; the assay was immunoSEQ multiplex PCR. The sample holds around 100,000 clones. Input material: PBMCs. These receptors all come from a man aged 25-45 years in good health and CMV-seronegative. CDR3s include the opening cysteine and the closing phenylalanine or tryptophan. Fields, in order: V gene, D gene, J gene, CDR3 protein, CDR3 DNA. The D gene is left open where the match is weak.

TRBV4-1	TRBD1	TRBJ1-2	CASSPDRGYYGYTF	TGCGCCAGCAGCCCGGACAGGGGATATTATGGCTACACCTTC
TRBV21-1	-	TRBJ2-3	CASSNSKLVFKDLYF	TGTGCCAGCAGCAACAGCAAACTAGTTTTTAAGGACCTGTATTTT
TRBV7-3	TRBD1	TRBJ2-7	CASSLRPGTAYEQYF	TGTGCCAGCAGCTTAAGACCAGGGACAGCCTACGAGCAGTACTTC
TRBV6-1	-	TRBJ2-7	CASSEGRGTLVEQYF	TGTGCCAGCAGTGAGGGGCGGGGAACCCTGGTTGAGCAGTACTTC
TRBV11-3	-	TRBJ1-2	CASSLDQGSGYTF	TGTGCCAGCAGCTTAGATCAGGGCTCTGGCTACACCTTC
TRBV9	-	TRBJ2-1	CASSVGTVPGGRSYNEQFF	TGTGCCAGCAGCGTAGGAACCGTTCCCGGGGGAAGGTCCTACAATGAGCAGTTCTTC
TRBV4-3	-	TRBJ2-2	CASSQDRVRGNTGELFF	TGCGCCAGCAGCCAAGATCGGGTCCGGGGGAACACCGGGGAGCTGTTTTTT
TRBV18	-	TRBJ1-5	CASSPPLPGGNQPQHF	TGTGCCAGCTCACCACCCCTACCGGGTGGCAATCAGCCCCAGCATTTT
TRBV5-4	TRBD1	TRBJ1-6	CASSPSTGSSYNSPLHF	TGTGCCAGCAGTCCATCGACAGGGAGCTCCTATAATTCACCCCTCCACTTT
TRBV9	-	TRBJ2-5	CASTLGGPSETQYF	TGTGCCAGCACCCTCGGGGGGCCGTCGGAGACCCAGTACTTC
TRBV2	TRBD1	TRBJ2-5	CASSAGDRGRETQYF	TGTGCCAGCAGTGCCGGGGACAGGGGTAGGGAGACCCAGTACTTC
TRBV5-6	-	TRBJ1-1	CASSLTQGYTEAFF	TGTGCCAGCAGCCTCACTCAGGGGTACACTGAAGCTTTCTTT
TRBV15	-	TRBJ2-3	CATSSLAGSTDTQYF	TGTGCCACCAGCAGTCTTGCGGGGAGCACAGATACGCAGTATTTT
TRBV5-1	-	TRBJ2-5	CASSLIPGRETQYF	TGCGCCAGCAGCTTGATTCCAGGGAGGGAGACCCAGTACTTC
TRBV19	-	TRBJ1-5	CASDDRSLSNQPQHF	TGTGCCAGCGACGACCGGAGTCTCAGCAATCAGCCCCAGCATTTT
TRBV7-8	-	TRBJ1-5	CASSLVGRRDQPQHF	TGTGCCAGCAGCTTAGTCGGCAGGAGGGATCAGCCCCAGCATTTT
TRBV5-1	-	TRBJ1-5	CASSLGKGEGQPQHF	TGCGCCAGCAGCTTAGGAAAGGGAGAAGGGCAGCCCCAGCATTTT
TRBV6-1	TRBD1	TRBJ2-5	CASSEGDRVVETQYF	TGTGCCAGCAGTGAAGGAGACAGGGTGGTAGAGACCCAGTACTTC
TRBV6-5	TRBD2	TRBJ2-5	CASSYSGGALETQYF	TGTGCCAGCAGTTACAGCGGGGGGGCTTTAGAGACCCAGTACTTC
TRBV11-3	-	TRBJ1-6	CASSPGMHSPLHF	TGTGCCAGCAGCCCGGGGATGCATTCACCCCTCCACTTT
TRBV6-1	-	TRBJ1-6	CASSGNVDSPLHF	TGTGCCAGCAGCGGGAACGTCGACTCACCCCTCCACTTT
TRBV4-1	-	TRBJ1-3	CASSQGPGSGNTIYF	TGCGCCAGCAGCCAAGGCCCCGGGTCTGGAAACACCATATATTTT
TRBV6-5	-	TRBJ2-1	CASSHGAERDEQFF	TGTGCCAGCAGCCACGGCGCAGAGCGCGATGAGCAGTTCTTC
TRBV7-6	TRBD2	TRBJ2-1	CASSRGTSGSYNEQFF	TGTGCCAGCAGCCGCGGGACTAGCGGCTCCTACAATGAGCAGTTCTTC
TRBV6-4	-	TRBJ2-1	CASSDSERRRSSYNEQFF	TGTGCCAGCAGTGACTCAGAACGACGGCGGAGCTCCTACAATGAGCAGTTCTTC
TRBV2	TRBD1	TRBJ2-7	CASRGQGASEQYF	TGTGCCAGCAGGGGACAGGGGGCTTCCGAGCAGTACTTC
TRBV14	TRBD2	TRBJ2-5	CASSQWGLAGQETQYF	TGTGCCAGCAGCCAATGGGGACTAGCGGGTCAAGAGACCCAGTACTTC
TRBV5-6	TRBD1	TRBJ1-2	CASSLPGTGSGYTF	TGTGCCAGCAGTTTACCCGGGACAGGGTCCGGCTACACCTTC
TRBV19	TRBD1	TRBJ2-3	CASSSRTGAIGTDTQYF	TGTGCCAGTAGTTCCCGGACAGGGGCAATCGGCACAGATACGCAGTATTTT
TRBV7-2	TRBD1	TRBJ1-2	CASSLAFRTGGYTF	TGTGCCAGCAGCTTAGCCTTCCGGACAGGTGGCTACACCTTC
TRBV6-1	TRBD1	TRBJ1-1	CASRTGQGDPEAFF	TGTGCCAGCAGAACCGGACAGGGCGACCCTGAAGCTTTCTTT
TRBV6-5	TRBD2	TRBJ2-2	CASTKAGPNTGELFF	TGTGCCAGCACCAAAGCGGGACCGAACACCGGGGAGCTGTTTTTT
TRBV27	-	TRBJ1-4	CASSLTGREKLFF	TGTGCCAGCAGCCTAACAGGTCGTGAAAAACTGTTTTTT
TRBV5-6	-	TRBJ2-7	CASSRGQFSYEQYF	TGTGCCAGCAGCCGAGGACAGTTCTCCTACGAGCAGTACTTC
TRBV5-5	-	TRBJ2-2	CASSAPTRYFTGELFF	TGTGCCAGCAGCGCCCCCACTCGGTACTTTACCGGGGAGCTGTTTTTT
TRBV7-2	TRBD1	TRBJ1-2	CASSSLSGQGFNYGYTF	TGTGCCAGCAGCTCCTTGTCGGGACAGGGCTTTAACTATGGCTACACCTTC
TRBV7-2	TRBD1	TRBJ1-2	CASSFATGGPGGYTF	TGTGCCAGCAGCTTCGCGACAGGGGGACCGGGAGGCTACACCTTC
TRBV27	TRBD1	TRBJ2-3	CASSSGQGPTDTQYF	TGTGCCAGCAGCTCTGGACAGGGGCCTACAGATACGCAGTATTTT
TRBV28	TRBD1	TRBJ2-7	CASSYSGTGLYEQYF	TGTGCCAGCAGTTATTCCGGGACAGGGTTATACGAGCAGTACTTC
TRBV2	-	TRBJ2-7	CATASGYEQYF	TGTGCCACCGCATCGGGCTACGAGCAGTACTTC
TRBV9	-	TRBJ1-1	CASSVGTANTEAFF	TGTGCCAGCAGCGTAGGGACAGCTAACACTGAAGCTTTCTTT
TRBV10-3	-	TRBJ2-3	CAVSRGVENTQYF	TGTGCCGTATCCAGGGGGGTGGAAAATACGCAGTATTTT
TRBV18	-	TRBJ2-1	CASLPGQGHVNEQFF	TGTGCCAGCCTCCCCGGGCAGGGCCATGTGAATGAGCAGTTCTTC
TRBV18	-	TRBJ2-3	CASSDNRGGTDTQYF	TGTGCCAGCTCAGACAACCGGGGAGGCACAGATACGCAGTATTTT
TRBV5-1	TRBD2	TRBJ2-3	CASKSAQRGATNTDTQYF	TGCGCCAGCAAATCCGCGCAGCGGGGGGCCACCAACACAGATACGCAGTATTTT
TRBV10-3	TRBD2	TRBJ2-2	CAIGGLGGTGELFF	TGTGCCATCGGGGGACTAGGAGGCACCGGGGAGCTGTTTTTT
TRBV19	-	TRBJ1-2	CASSIQELGLYGYTF	TGTGCCAGTAGTATCCAGGAACTGGGACTCTATGGCTACACCTTC